The 8 T cell receptor beta chains listed next were all sequenced from one sample in a study of blood T cells in healthy people across ages. Combining a sample-barcoded 5' primer with a J-beta primer mix, a second PCR ran for 7 to 11 cycles. TCRdb redid the calling of the 5' RACE reads with MiXCR, one entry per CDR3 protein. The data contain 850,000 or so distinct CDR3 sequences, roughly 26% of them singletons. The sequenced material came from blood. The origin of the receptors is a woman aged 80 or over in good health.

A remark on this clonotype: A much larger clone sits a single nucleotide away, making a read error possible. This sequence joins TRBV18 and TRBJ1-2; D is unclear. Per germline, CDR1 KGHSH and CDR2 LQKENI. The CDR3 sequence is 15 residues long. In DNA form, the CDR3 reads TGTGTCAGCTCACCTGGACCGGATAATTTCTATGGCTACACCTTC. Encoded protein: CVSSPGPDNFYGYTF.

The CDR3 coding sequence is TGTGCCAGCAGCTTAGAGGGACTAGCGGTTAACTACGAGCAGTACTTC. This gives the protein CASSLEGLAVNYEQYF. The V call is TRBV7-2, the J call TRBJ2-7; the match to TRBD2 covers 11 bases. Looked up from germline, CDR1 is SGHTA and CDR2 is FQGNSA. V gave up 1 base and J gave up 3 bases; unmatched junction bases: 5. This CDR3 spans 16 amino acids. Full variable domain (rest looked up from reference TRBV7-2 and TRBJ2-7): GAGVSQSPSNKVTEKGKDVELRCDPISGHTALYWYRQSLGQGLEFLIYFQGNSAPDKSGLPSDRFSAERTGGSVSTLTIQRTQQEDSAVYLCASSLEGLAVNYEQYFGPGTRLTVT.

This clonotype has a count of ten or more. The chain is built from TRBV9 and TRBJ2-1; D ambiguous. The germline CDR1 and CDR2 sequences are SGDLS and YYNGEE. Trimming pared 7 bases from V and 0 bases from J, leaving 8 bases between. CDR3 length equals 13 residues. As DNA, the CDR3 is TGTGCCAGCGGGCTTAGCTCCTACAATGAGCAGTTCTTC. This encodes CASGLSSYNEQFF.

This clonotype was detected many times. The J gene is TRBJ2-7, the V gene TRBV28, with TRBD1 identical over 12 bases. This CDR3 has 15 residues. Germline CDR1 reads MDHEN; CDR2 reads SYDVKM. Trimming at V came to 4 bases and at J to 6 bases, leaving 7 bases not matched to a gene. The CDR3 nucleotides read TGTGCCAGCAGTTCCACCGGGACAGGGGGCGGCGAGCAGTACTTC. Translating it yields CASSSTGTGGGEQYF.

The chain joins TRBV7-9 to TRBJ2-1, with 11 bases that match TRBD2. CDR1 is SEHNR, CDR2 FQNEAQ, per germline (reference sequence). V trimming: 4 bases; J trimming: 3 bases; junction bases outside the gene matches: 5. The CDR3 runs to 16 residues. The CDR3 DNA reads as TGTGCCAGCAGCTCGGGACTAGCGGACTTCTACAATGAGCAGTTCTTC. Encoded protein: CASSSGLADFYNEQFF. The complete variable domain, with remaining parts taken from reference TRBV7-9 and TRBJ2-1, reads DTGVSQNPRHKITKRGQNVTFRCDPISEHNRLYWYRQTLGQGPEFLTYFQNEAQLEKSRLLSDRFSAERPKGSFSTLEIQRTEQGDSAMYLCASSSGLADFYNEQFFGPGTRLTVL.

This clonotype was observed many times. V and J are TRBV18 and TRBJ2-3; D is uncertain. V dropped 3 bases and J dropped 0 bases, with 13 bases sitting between them. This CDR3 comprises 16 residues. Per germline, CDR1 KGHSH and CDR2 LQKENI. The CDR3 coding sequence is TGTGCCAGCTCACCGTTCCTCCCTTCGAGCACAGATACGCAGTATTTT. It translates to CASSPFLPSSTDTQYF.

In its sample, this clonotype was seen many times. The J gene is TRBJ2-6, the V gene TRBV7-2; D is perhaps TRBD2 (5 bases). Germline V gene sequence: CDR1 SGHTA, CDR2 FQGNSA. Trimming stripped 3 bases from V and 4 bases from J, with 10 bases between. The CDR3 spans 15 residues. This chain's CDR3 is CASSFNTGGANVLTF. The CDR3 coding sequence is TGTGCCAGCAGCTTTAACACGGGGGGGGCCAACGTCCTGACTTTC.

This clonotype was counted many times. The chain recombines TRBV5-8 with TRBJ1-1, with 8 bases that match TRBD1. The trim removed 2 bases at V and 4 bases at J, leaving 1 base unmatched. This CDR3 comprises 13 residues. In germline, CDR1 is SGHTS, CDR2 YDEGEE. This CDR3 reads CASSLQGGTEAFF. CDR3 bases: TGTGCCAGCAGCTTACAGGGGGGCACTGAAGCTTTCTTT.